This TCR beta chain was sequenced for a study of CD8 T cells in Susac syndrome. Study-wide background: Patients with Susac syndrome were therapy-naive, treated with corticosteroids, or treated with intravenous immunoglobulin alone when blood was collected.

TEMRA cells were FACS-enriched, and CD8+ and CD4+ T cells were isolated negatively. This CDR3 is 13 amino acids long. Germline lookup yields CDR1 PRHDT and CDR2 FYEKMQ (reference sequence). V was shortened by 6 bases and J by 3 bases, with 9 bases between the two germline ends. The RNA input was about 0.5 to 1 ug, and it was reverse transcribed with random hexamers. Multiplex immunoSEQ PCR targeted 54 Vbeta and 13 Jbeta TCR beta segments. A single record per CDR3 protein comes from TCRdb applying MiXCR to the immunoSEQ multiplex PCR reads. Of about 81,000 distinct CDR3 sequences in the sample, about 93% are singletons; the top ten hold around 0.94%.

The V and J genes are TRBV13 and TRBJ2-1; D gene uncertain. The material sequenced was CD8+ T cells from PBMCs. The sequence was collected from a human donor with Susac syndrome. DNA of the CDR3: TGTGCCAGCAGGTCTCTTATCTACAATGAGCAGTTCTTC. Encoded protein: CASRSLIYNEQFF.